Below, one T cell receptor (beta chain) is given with its context. CDR3 size: 16 residues. In germline, CDR1 is SGHAT, CDR2 FQNNGV. Trimming removed 8 bases from V and 2 bases from J; junction bases left unmatched: 11. The sample is drawn from a study of CD8 T cells in acute hepatitis C reinfection. Study-wide findings and caveats: Overrepresentation in the naive pool did not explain the preferential TRBV04 and TRBV06 usage seen in all groups.

Assay used: immunoSEQ multiplex PCR; TCRdb lists only in-frame clones, some missing. Of 3,800 or so clones in the sample, 40% to 50% are singletons; the top ten hold approximately 9%. The sample's time point: acute HCV infection, within 168 days of estimated infection date. The hepatitis C virus-specific receptor repertoire was characterized directly ex vivo, with no prior expansion in culture. This receptor was obtained from a man aged 25 to 40 with chronic hepatitis C. V and J are TRBV11-2 and TRBJ2-2; 7 bases are shared with TRBD2. The sequencing used HCV NS3-1073 tetramer-sorted CD8+ T cells from PBMCs, collected during acute infection. CDR3 nucleotide sequence: TGTGCCAGCGGGCTAGAAGCTAGCGGCAACACCGGGGAGCTGTTTTTT. It yields the protein CASGLEASGNTGELFF.